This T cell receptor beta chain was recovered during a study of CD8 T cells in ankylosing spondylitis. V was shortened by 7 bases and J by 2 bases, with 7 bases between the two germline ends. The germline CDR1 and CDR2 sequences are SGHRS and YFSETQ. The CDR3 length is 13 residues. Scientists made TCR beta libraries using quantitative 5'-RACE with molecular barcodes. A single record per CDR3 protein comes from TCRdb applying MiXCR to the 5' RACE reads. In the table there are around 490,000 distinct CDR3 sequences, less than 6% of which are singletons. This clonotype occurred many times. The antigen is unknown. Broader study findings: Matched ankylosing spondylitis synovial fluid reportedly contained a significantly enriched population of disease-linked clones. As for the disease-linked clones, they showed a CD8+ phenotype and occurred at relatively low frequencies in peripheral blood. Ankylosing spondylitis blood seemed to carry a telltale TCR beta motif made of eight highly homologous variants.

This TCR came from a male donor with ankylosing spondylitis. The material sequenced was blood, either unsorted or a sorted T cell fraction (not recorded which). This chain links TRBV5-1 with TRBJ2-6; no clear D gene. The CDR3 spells CASRETGANVLTF. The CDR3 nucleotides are TGCGCCAGCCGCGAAACTGGGGCCAACGTCCTGACTTTC.